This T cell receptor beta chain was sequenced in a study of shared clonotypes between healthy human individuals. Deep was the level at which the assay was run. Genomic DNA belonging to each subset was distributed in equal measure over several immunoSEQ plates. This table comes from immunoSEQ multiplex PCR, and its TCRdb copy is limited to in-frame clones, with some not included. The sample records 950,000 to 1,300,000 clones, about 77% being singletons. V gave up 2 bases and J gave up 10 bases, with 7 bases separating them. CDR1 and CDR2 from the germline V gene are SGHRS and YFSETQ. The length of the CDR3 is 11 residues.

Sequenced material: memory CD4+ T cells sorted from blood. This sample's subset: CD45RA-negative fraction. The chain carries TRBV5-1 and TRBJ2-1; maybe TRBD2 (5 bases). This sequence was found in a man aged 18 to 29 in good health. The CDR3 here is CASSFGGEQFF. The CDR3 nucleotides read TGCGCCAGCAGCTTTGGAGGCGAGCAGTTCTTC.